Below, 10 T cell receptor beta chains from the same sample are listed, as sequenced in a study of T cell responses to AZD1222 COVID-19 vaccine. Method: immunoSEQ multiplex PCR; TCRdb's copy keeps in-frame clones and lacks some. This table has roughly 120,000 clones, 70% to 90% appearing once. The specimen was peripheral blood, collected on day 0 of AZD1222 vaccination. The source is an adult in good health.

The table lists this clone with a count of one. V and J are TRBV19 and TRBJ1-2, with D possibly matching TRBD1 (5 bases). Germline CDR1 is LNHDA and CDR2 is SQIVND (reference sequence). V was trimmed by 3 bases and J by 4 bases, leaving 15 bases between them. The CDR3 is made up of 15 amino acids. CDR3: CASSISRITGYGYTF. CDR3 sequence (DNA): TGTGCCAGTAGTATCAGCAGGATTACAGGCTATGGCTACACCTTC.

CDR3 in amino acids: CASSNPDRGLGNTIYF. In DNA form, the CDR3 reads TGCGCCAGCAGCAACCCTGACAGGGGACTGGGAAACACCATATATTTT. The chain is built from TRBV5-1 and TRBJ1-3, with 8 bases lining up with TRBD1. The length of the CDR3 is 16 residues. V dropped 4 bases and J dropped 4; count of bases not matched to a gene: 10. Germline CDR1 SGHRS, CDR2 YFSETQ.

V gene TRBV10-1 combines with J gene TRBJ1-3, with no clear D. Trimming stripped 2 bases from V and 0 bases from J, with 14 bases between. CDR3 length equals 17 residues. Looked up from germline, CDR1 is WNHNN and CDR2 is SYGVQD (reference sequence). DNA for the CDR3: TGCGCCAGCAGTGAGGGACGGGGATGCCCCTCTGGAAACACCATATATTTT. Its translation: CASSEGRGCPSGNTIYF.

This chain uses TRBV7-2 with TRBJ2-3; weak D call: TRBD1 (5 bases). Germline lookup yields CDR1 SGHTA and CDR2 FQGNSA. V shed 0 bases and J shed 5 bases, with 12 bases lying between them. The CDR3 covers 15 residues. As DNA, the CDR3 is TGTGCCAGCAGCTTAGCGGCGGCAGGGATAGATACGCAGTATTTT. Encoded protein: CASSLAAAGIDTQYF.

The CDR3 here is CSARERTGRHF. The CDR3 DNA follows: TGCAGTGCTAGAGAGAGGACAGGGAGGCACTTT. The J gene is TRBJ1-6, the V gene TRBV20-1, with 8 bases lining up with TRBD1. Germline V CDR1 and CDR2: DFQATT, SNEGSKA (reference sequence). The V and J ends lost 0 bases and 19 bases, in that order; junction bases with no gene match: 5. CDR3 length: 11 amino acids.

The sample holds one count of this clone. The chain employs TRBV3-1 (or the pseudogene TRBV3-2) and TRBJ2-1, with 13 bases aligning to TRBD2. Germline V gene data show CDR1 as LGHDT and CDR2 as YNNKEL (reference sequence). This CDR3 is 21 amino acids long. Trimming took 4 bases from V and 1 from J; bases not matched to a gene: 16. Here the CDR3 reads CASSPGLAGSDYPFSYNEQFF. Written as DNA, the CDR3 is TGTGCCAGCAGCCCGGGACTAGCGGGGTCAGATTACCCTTTTTCCTACAATGAGCAGTTCTTC.

J is TRBJ1-5 and V is TRBV7-2, with D hard to call. Germline CDR1 is SGHTA and CDR2 is FQGNSA. This CDR3 contains 16 residues. V was trimmed by 1 base and J by 4 bases, leaving 14 bases between them. The CDR3, as DNA: TGTGCCAGCAGCTTAGGTTTGGCCGTCGGGAATCAGCCCCAGCATTTT. Translation: CASSLGLAVGNQPQHF.

The genes are TRBV18 and TRBJ2-7; D call uncertain. Germline values: CDR1 KGHSH, CDR2 LQKENI. The CDR3 runs to 15 residues. The V gene lost 2 bases and the J gene lost 6 bases, with 17 bases spanning the gap. CDR3 residues: CASSPISAGLGEQYF. The CDR3 DNA reads TGTGCCAGCTCACCAATTTCTGCTGGGTTGGGCGAGCAGTACTTC. The full variable domain, with the rest looked up from reference TRBV18 and TRBJ2-7, is NAGVMQNPRHLVRRRGQEARLRCSPMKGHSHVYWYRQLPEEGLKFMVYLQKENIIDESGMPKERFSAEFPKEGPSILRIQQVVRGDSAAYFCASSPISAGLGEQYFGPGTRLTVT.

The chain is built from TRBV28 and TRBJ1-2; 8 positions match TRBD1. The ends lost 2 bases at V and 5 bases at J; junction bases unmatched: 4. Germline values: CDR1 MDHEN, CDR2 SYDVKM. The CDR3 has 14 amino acids. In nucleotides, the CDR3 is TGTGCCAGCAGTTTAGTGGACAGGGATTATGGCTACACCTTC. It is translated as CASSLVDRDYGYTF.

The rearrangement links TRBV29-1 to TRBJ2-7, with TRBD1 matching over 9 bases. The germline gives CDR1 SQVTM, CDR2 ANQGSEA. V lost 6 bases, J lost 5 bases, and 11 bases stayed unmatched. CDR3 length equals 14 residues. The CDR3 region has the DNA TGCAGCGTGGCTCCTTTACAGGGGGCGAACGAGCAGTACTTC. Translating it yields CSVAPLQGANEQYF.